This T cell receptor (beta chain) came from a study of T-cell reconstitution after alpha-beta-depleted transplantation in children. As it was prepared, the TCRbeta library received unique molecular identifiers. MiXCR was run by TCRdb on the PCR reads, yielding one entry per CDR3 protein. The table records about 260,000 distinct CDR3 sequences, roughly 8.2% of them present only once. This clonotype was seen many times. The antigen remains unidentified. The CDR3 contains 15 residues. The ends were cut back, 9 bases at V and 3 bases at J, with 20 bases in the middle. Germline V gene data show CDR1 as SGDLS and CDR2 as YYNGEE. Study-wide findings and caveats: TCRbeta diversity was high at day 60 in some patients (a result of surviving recipient T cells and thymic progenitors). It was newly produced T cells that mostly accounted for T-cell counts and diversity one year after transplant. Approximately two months post-transplant, alpha-beta T cells reportedly originated from several hundred expanded graft clones.

V gene TRBV9 combines with J gene TRBJ2-3; D tentatively fits TRBD1 or TRBD2 (5 bases each). This specimen consisted of PBMCs, mostly from graft donor cells, obtained 180 days after TCRalphabeta/CD19-depleted stem cell transplant. The TCR comes from a male patient aged 10 to 17 who had a stem cell transplant for acute lymphoblastic leukemia, so the T cells may come from the graft donor. CDR3 in DNA: TGTGCCACCTCACTGGGGCGGGCATATACAGATACGCAGTATTTT. This sequence encodes CATSLGRAYTDTQYF.